The rows below give T cell receptor beta chains drawn from one sample of a study of vaccination effects on CD4 cells after COVID-19. Repertoires were generated with immunoSEQ multiplex PCR, while TCRdb's copy carries only in-frame clones and drops some. This table has more than 60,000 clones, about 67% appearing once. No cognate antigen is known for these TCRs. The sample was CD4+ T cells from PBMCs cultured with HCoV-229E spike peptides, taken after COVID-19 vaccination. Every receptor here comes from a human donor who received a COVID-19 vaccine. Each CDR3 is given with its conserved first and last residue. The D gene is left open where the match is weak. Clone sizes are given selectively: once, few, many, or a class where the clone is expanded.

CDR3: CASSQDRGTNTGELFF; DNA: TGCGCCAGCAGCCAAGACAGGGGGACGAACACCGGGGAGCTGTTTTTT; D: TRBD1; J: TRBJ2-2; size: .; V: TRBV4-3
CDR3: CASSLRGGAGYGYTF; DNA: TGTGCCAGCAGCTTAAGGGGGGGCGCTGGCTATGGCTACACCTTC; D: .; J: TRBJ1-2; size: .; V: TRBV7-2
CDR3: CASSQGVGTGELFF; DNA: TGTGCCAGCAGTCAAGGGGTAGGCACCGGGGAGCTGTTTTTT; D: .; J: TRBJ2-2; size: .; V: TRBV14
CDR3: CASSEQGNGNTIYF; DNA: TGTGCCAGCTCAGAGCAGGGCAATGGAAACACCATATATTTT; D: .; J: TRBJ1-3; size: few; V: TRBV18
CDR3: CASSMGLGRHNEQFF; DNA: TGTGCCAGTAGTATGGGGCTCGGGCGGCACAATGAGCAGTTCTTC; D: .; J: TRBJ2-1; size: .; V: TRBV19
CDR3: CASSPQGEENTGELFF; DNA: TGTGCCAGCAGCCCCCAGGGCGAGGAGAACACCGGGGAGCTGTTTTTT; D: .; J: TRBJ2-2; size: few; V: TRBV11-1
CDR3: CASTTYRTDNYGYTF; DNA: TGCGCCAGCACTACTTATCGGACAGACAACTATGGCTACACCTTC; D: .; J: TRBJ1-2; size: .; V: TRBV4-1
CDR3: CASSQGNINYGYTF; DNA: TGCGCCAGCAGCCAGGGTAATATAAACTATGGCTACACCTTC; D: .; J: TRBJ1-2; size: few; V: TRBV4-1
CDR3: CASSLGVGGGTQETQYF; DNA: TGCGCCAGCAGCTTGGGTGTCGGCGGGGGGACACAAGAGACCCAGTACTTC; D: TRBD2; J: TRBJ2-5; size: .; V: TRBV5-1
CDR3: CASSDRENTEAFF; DNA: TGTGCCAGCAGTGACAGGGAGAACACTGAAGCTTTCTTT; D: .; J: TRBJ1-1; size: .; V: TRBV6-4
CDR3: CAWSVQGAVGEAFF; DNA: TGTGCCTGGAGTGTACAGGGGGCGGTTGGTGAAGCTTTCTTT; D: TRBD1; J: TRBJ1-1; size: .; V: TRBV30
CDR3: CASNRDVKGKLFF; DNA: TGTGCCAGTAATCGGGACGTCAAAGGAAAACTGTTTTTT; D: .; J: TRBJ1-4; size: few; V: TRBV19
CDR3: CASSYSNNRANYGYTF; DNA: TGTGCCAGCAGTTACTCGAATAACAGAGCTAACTATGGCTACACCTTC; D: .; J: TRBJ1-2; size: .; V: TRBV6-5
CDR3: CASSLGADQPQHF; DNA: TGTGCCAGCAGCTTAGGTGCGGATCAGCCCCAGCATTTT; D: .; J: TRBJ1-5; size: once; V: TRBV7-7
CDR3: CASRRDGLREKLFF; DNA: TGCGCCAGCAGACGGGACGGCCTCCGGGAAAAACTGTTTTTT; D: .; J: TRBJ1-4; size: .; V: TRBV5-1
CDR3: CASSQTGTGSRGYTF; DNA: TGTGCCAGCTCACAGACTGGGACGGGTTCCCGCGGCTACACCTTC; D: .; J: TRBJ1-2; size: once; V: TRBV2
CDR3: CASCRLETQYF; DNA: TGTGCCAGCTGCAGGTTAGAGACCCAGTACTTC; D: .; J: TRBJ2-5; size: .; V: TRBV12-3/TRBV12-4
CDR3: CASSGSGGHTDTQYF; DNA: TGCGCCAGCAGCGGTTCGGGGGGGCACACAGATACGCAGTATTTT; D: TRBD2; J: TRBJ2-3; size: .; V: TRBV5-1
CDR3: CASSSVGQGSPNEQFF; DNA: TGTGCCAGCAGCTCTGTGGGACAGGGGTCACCTAATGAGCAGTTCTTC; D: TRBD1; J: TRBJ2-1; size: few; V: TRBV5-6
CDR3: CASSIVRSSGNTIYF; DNA: TGTGCCAGTAGTATAGTCCGTTCCTCTGGAAACACCATATATTTT; D: .; J: TRBJ1-3; size: .; V: TRBV19
CDR3: CASRPGTGLRNEQFF; DNA: TGTGCCAGCAGACCCGGGACAGGGTTGAGGAATGAGCAGTTCTTC; D: TRBD1; J: TRBJ2-1; size: .; V: TRBV3-1/TRBV3-2
CDR3: CASSPRIGPVPGAQYF; DNA: TGTGCCAGCAGCCCGCGGATAGGGCCTGTACCCGGTGCGCAGTATTTT; D: .; J: TRBJ2-3; size: once; V: TRBV7-9